The T cell receptor (beta chain) described here comes from a study of control samples from healthy donors and cancer patients. CDR1 is SGHTA and CDR2 is FQGNSA in the germline V gene. The germline V and J ends were trimmed by 7 bases and 0 bases, with 7 bases remaining between them. CDR3 size: 14 residues. This table comes from immunoSEQ multiplex PCR, and its TCRdb copy is limited to in-frame clones, with some not included. Here the sample spans about 160,000 clones, over 85% being singletons. The sample comprised blood. The genes are TRBV7-2 and TRBJ2-6; D may be TRBD1 (6 bases). The TCR originated in a man aged 25-40 years in good health. The CDR3 region has the DNA TGTGCCAGCAAAGGGGGCTCTGGGGCCAACGTCCTGACTTTC. Amino acid sequence: CASKGGSGANVLTF. Variable domain in full (rest from reference TRBV7-2 and TRBJ2-6): GAGVSQSPSNKVTEKGKDVELRCDPISGHTALYWYRQSLGQGLEFLIYFQGNSAPDKSGLPSDRFSAERTGGSVSTLTIQRTQQEDSAVYLCASKGGSGANVLTFGAGSRLTVL.